Here is one TCR beta chain with its context. The entry originates in a study of blood T cell repertoires in COVID-19. Across the whole study: The cDNA or gDNA used as material had been derived from T cells, B-cell-depleted T cells, or PBMCs.

Seattle researchers signed up patients amid active infection and tracked them longitudinally. In the original analysis: The authors estimated nucleated cell counts from reference gene primer amplification. Repertoires were generated with immunoSEQ multiplex PCR, while TCRdb's copy carries only in-frame clones and drops some. V and J calls and clone size come straight from that table; D and trimming were deduced from the DNA. The table includes 250,000 to 350,000 clones, 80% to 90% detected once. V dropped 2 bases and J dropped 0; count of bases not matched to a gene: 4. CDR1 SGHRS and CDR2 YFSETQ come from the germline V gene. The CDR3 loop spans 16 amino acids.

The chain has TRBV5-1 and TRBJ2-7, with 11 bases that match TRBD2. Sequencing used peripheral blood. The receptor was derived from a woman aged 45-60 years with COVID-19, enrolled during active disease. The CDR3 sequence: CASSLTLAGASYEQYF. The CDR3, as DNA: TGCGCCAGCAGCTTAACACTAGCGGGAGCCTCCTACGAGCAGTACTTC.